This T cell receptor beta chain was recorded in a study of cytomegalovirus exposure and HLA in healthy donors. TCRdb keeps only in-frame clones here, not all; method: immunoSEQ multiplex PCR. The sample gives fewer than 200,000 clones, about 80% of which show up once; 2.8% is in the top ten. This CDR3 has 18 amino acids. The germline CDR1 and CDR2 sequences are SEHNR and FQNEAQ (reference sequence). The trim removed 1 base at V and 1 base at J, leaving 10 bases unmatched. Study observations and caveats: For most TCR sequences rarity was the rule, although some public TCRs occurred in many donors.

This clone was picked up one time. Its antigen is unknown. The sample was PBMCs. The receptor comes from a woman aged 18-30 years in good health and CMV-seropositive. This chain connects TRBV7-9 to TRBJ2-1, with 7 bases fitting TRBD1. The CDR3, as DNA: TGTGCCAGCAGCTTAGGGCCAGACAGGGCGCGGTCCTACAATGAGCAGTTCTTC. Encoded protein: CASSLGPDRARSYNEQFF.